Listed here is a single T cell receptor (beta chain). The data derive from a study of early T cells in non-severe SARS-CoV-2 infection. Unique molecular identifiers were added to individual cDNA molecules. MiXCR was run by TCRdb on the 5' RACE reads, yielding one entry per CDR3 protein. The table has just over 80,000 distinct CDR3 sequences, approximately 14% seen once. The CDR3 consists of 14 residues. Germline V gene lookup returns CDR1 SNHLY and CDR2 FYNNEI. The ends lost 5 bases at V and 6 bases at J; junction bases unmatched: 3. The chain uses TRBV2 and TRBJ1-4, with 10 nucleotides matching TRBD1. The sequenced material came from whole blood. The source is an adult who was a healthcare worker with PCR-confirmed SARS-CoV-2 infection or an uninfected control (not recorded which). The CDR3 here is CASSQDRGDEKLFF. The CDR3 nucleotides are TGTGCCAGCAGTCAGGACAGGGGGGATGAAAAACTGTTTTTT.